This T cell receptor beta chain was observed in a study of blood T cell repertoires in COVID-19. Study context: T cells, B-cell-depleted T cells, or PBMCs supplied cDNA or gDNA.

In the source study's methods: Researchers report that nucleated cell counts were estimated from reference gene primer amplification. Measured with immunoSEQ multiplex PCR; TCRdb has only the in-frame clones, and not every one. V and J calls and clone size are as listed in that table; D and trimming were resolved from the DNA. The sample has around 300,000 clones; about nine tenths are singletons. Losses at the gene ends were 5 bases for V and 6 bases for J; bases not matched to a gene: 10. Germline V gene sequence: CDR1 LGHDT, CDR2 YNNKEL (reference sequence). The CDR3 spans 15 residues. The source material was peripheral blood. V is TRBV3-1 (or the pseudogene TRBV3-2) and J is TRBJ1-1, with 9 nucleotides matching TRBD1. The clonotype comes from a woman aged 35 to 49 who had recovered from COVID-19. The CDR3 DNA reads TGTGCCAGCAGCTTCCGGGACAGGGATAGATCTGAAGCTTTCTTT. Encoded protein: CASSFRDRDRSEAFF.